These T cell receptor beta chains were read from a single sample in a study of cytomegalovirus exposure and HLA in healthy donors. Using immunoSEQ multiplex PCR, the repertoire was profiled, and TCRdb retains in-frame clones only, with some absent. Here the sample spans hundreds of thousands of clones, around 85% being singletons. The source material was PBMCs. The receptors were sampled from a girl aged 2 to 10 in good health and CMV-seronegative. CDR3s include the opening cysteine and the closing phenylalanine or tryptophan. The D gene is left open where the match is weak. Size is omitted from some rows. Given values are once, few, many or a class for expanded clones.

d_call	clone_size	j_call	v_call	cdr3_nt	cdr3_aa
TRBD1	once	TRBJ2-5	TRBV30	TGTGCCTGGAGTGTCACAGGGGACACCCAGTACTTC	CAWSVTGDTQYF
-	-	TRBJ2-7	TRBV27	TGTGCCAGCTCGGACAGCACCTACGAGCAGTACTTC	CASSDSTYEQYF
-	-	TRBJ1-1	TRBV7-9	TGTGCCAGCAGCTTAGCAGGGGTAAACACTGAAGCTTTCTTT	CASSLAGVNTEAFF
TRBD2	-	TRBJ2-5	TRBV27	TGTGCCAGCAGTGCGACTAGCGGGAGTCGGAAGACCCAGTACTTC	CASSATSGSRKTQYF
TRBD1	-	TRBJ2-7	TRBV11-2	TGTGCCAGCACCCATGGGACAGGGGGAGTGAACGAGCAGTACTTC	CASTHGTGGVNEQYF
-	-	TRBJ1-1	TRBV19	TGTGCCAGTAGGACAACGGGGAGGGGCACTGAAGCTTTCTTT	CASRTTGRGTEAFF
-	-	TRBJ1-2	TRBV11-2	TGTGCCAGCAGCCCCCAGGGGCAAGGCTACACCTTC	CASSPQGQGYTF
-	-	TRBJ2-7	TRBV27	TGTGCCAGCAGTTTACGCAGGGGCCACGAGCAGTACTTC	CASSLRRGHEQYF
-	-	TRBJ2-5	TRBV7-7	TGTGCCAGCAGCTTGGGCAGACTAGTCGAAGGCGAGACCCAGTACTTC	CASSLGRLVEGETQYF
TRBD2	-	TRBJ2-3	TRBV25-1	TGTGCCAGCAGTGACAGTCGGGGGGGGGCCTTGGATACGCAGTATTTT	CASSDSRGGALDTQYF
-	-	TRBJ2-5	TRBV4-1	TGCGCCAGCAGCCAAGATCACGGGACTCGCGAGCCCCAGTACTTC	CASSQDHGTREPQYF
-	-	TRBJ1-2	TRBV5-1	TGCGCCAGCAGCTTGTTGCCAGACTATGGCTACACCTTC	CASSLLPDYGYTF
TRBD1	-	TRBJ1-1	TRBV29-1	TGCAGCGTCCACTTAGGGACAGGGTATCCCATGAACACTGAAGCTTTCTTT	CSVHLGTGYPMNTEAFF
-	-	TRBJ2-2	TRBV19	TGTGCCAGTAGTCACCTAGGAACGTCCGGGGAGCTGTTTTTT	CASSHLGTSGELFF
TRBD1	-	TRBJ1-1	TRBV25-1	TGTGCCAGCAGTGCTTCCATCGGACAGGGTAAGCCTGAAGCTTTCTTT	CASSASIGQGKPEAFF
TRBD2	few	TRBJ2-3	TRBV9	TGTGCCAGCAGCGTAGTAGCGGGCGAAGATACGCAGTATTTT	CASSVVAGEDTQYF
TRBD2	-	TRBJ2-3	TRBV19	TGTGCCAGTAAAGCGGGCGGGGGTCCGGGATCCACAGATACGCAGTATTTT	CASKAGGGPGSTDTQYF
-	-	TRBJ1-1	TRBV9	TGTGCCAGCAGCGTAGGGACTAACACTGAAGCTTTCTTT	CASSVGTNTEAFF
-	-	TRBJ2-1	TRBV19	TGTGCCAGTAGTATAGGGGAGACCTACAATGAGCAGTTCTTC	CASSIGETYNEQFF
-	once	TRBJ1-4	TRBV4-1	TGCGCCAGCAGCCAACCCTCCGGGGGGTCGCGGGAAAAACTGTTTTTT	CASSQPSGGSREKLFF
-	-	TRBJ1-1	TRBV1	TGCACCAGCAGCCAAGCCTGGACAGGGGTCGTCAAGAACACTGAAGCTTTCTTT	CTSSQAWTGVVKNTEAFF
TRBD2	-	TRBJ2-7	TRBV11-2	TGTGCCAGCAGCTTAGCTCCTAGCGGGACCGAGCAGTACTTC	CASSLAPSGTEQYF
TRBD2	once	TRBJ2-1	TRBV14	TGTGCCAGCAGCGACTCCCCGGACGGGGGGAGAAGGTTCTTC	CASSDSPDGGRRFF
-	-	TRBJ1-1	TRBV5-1	TGCGCCAGCAGCTTGGCCTATACCTCGGGGAACACTGAAGCTTTCTTT	CASSLAYTSGNTEAFF
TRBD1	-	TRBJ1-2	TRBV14	TGTGCCAGCAGACCCGGACAGGGTAATGGCTACACCTTC	CASRPGQGNGYTF
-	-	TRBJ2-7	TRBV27	TGTGCCAGCAGTTTCCGGGGGGCCGTCTCCTACGAGCAGTACTTC	CASSFRGAVSYEQYF
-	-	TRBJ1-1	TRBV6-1	TGTGCCAGCAGTGGGGACCTACAGGGAGAAGCTTTCTTT	CASSGDLQGEAFF
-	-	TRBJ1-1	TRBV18	TGTGCCAGCTCACCTGTCGGTACTGAAGCTTTCTTT	CASSPVGTEAFF
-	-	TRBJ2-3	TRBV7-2	TGTGCCAGCACGGGTGCCACAGATACGCAGTATTTT	CASTGATDTQYF
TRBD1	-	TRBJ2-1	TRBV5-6	TGTGCCAGCAGCTTGACGACAGGGGGCGGGTACAATGAGCAGTTCTTC	CASSLTTGGGYNEQFF
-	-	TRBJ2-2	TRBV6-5	TGTGCCAGCGGGAAAGGGGAAGAAAGCGGGGAGCTGTTTTTT	CASGKGEESGELFF
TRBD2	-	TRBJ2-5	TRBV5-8	TGTGCCAGCAGCCGGCTTAGCGGGAAGACCCAGTACTTC	CASSRLSGKTQYF
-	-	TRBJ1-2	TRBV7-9	TGTGCCAGCAGCTTCTTGTCAGGGTGGGATGGCTACACCTTC	CASSFLSGWDGYTF
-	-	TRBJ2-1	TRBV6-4	TGTGCCAGCAGCCGCGGCTCCCACAATGAGCAGTTCTTC	CASSRGSHNEQFF
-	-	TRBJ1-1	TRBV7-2	TGTGCCAGCAGCCCAGGGTGGGGGGGTGAAGCTTTCTTT	CASSPGWGGEAFF
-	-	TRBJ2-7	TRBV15	TGTGCCACCAGCAGAGAGGGAAGGGGATATCCCTACGAGCAGTACTTC	CATSREGRGYPYEQYF
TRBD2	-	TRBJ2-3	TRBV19	TGTGCGGCGGCGGGGGGTAGCACAGATACGCAGTATTTT	CAAAGGSTDTQYF
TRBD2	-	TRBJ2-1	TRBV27	TGTGCCAGCAGGTTAGCGGGTGGTGAGCAGTTCTTC	CASRLAGGEQFF
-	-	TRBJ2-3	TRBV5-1	TGCGCCAGCAGTCCCCGGCGGCAGTTTGAGCCAGATACGCAGTATTTT	CASSPRRQFEPDTQYF
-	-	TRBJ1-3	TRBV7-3	TGTGCCAGCAGCTTTTCAGCTAAACAGAATCAAGGTTCTGGAAACACCATATATTTT	CASSFSAKQNQGSGNTIYF
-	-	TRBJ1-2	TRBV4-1	TGCGCCAGCAGCCAAGGCTACCCGAACCGGGCAGGGGATGGCTACACCTTC	CASSQGYPNRAGDGYTF
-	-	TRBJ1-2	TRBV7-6	TGTGCCAGCAGCTTAGGCACTGAGGTCTATGGCTACACCTTC	CASSLGTEVYGYTF
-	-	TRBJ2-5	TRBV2	TGTGCCAGCAGGAAAGAGGAGCTCCAGTACTTC	CASRKEELQYF
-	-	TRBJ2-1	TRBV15	TGTGCCACCAGCAGAGCTATCTCGAGAGAGCAGTTCTTC	CATSRAISREQFF
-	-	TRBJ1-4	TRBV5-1	TGCGCCAGCAGCTTGGAGATCGGTGAAAAACTGTTTTTT	CASSLEIGEKLFF
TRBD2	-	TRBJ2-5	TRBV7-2	TGTGCCAGCAGCACCCCGGGAGGGCGGGAGACCCAGTACTTC	CASSTPGGRETQYF
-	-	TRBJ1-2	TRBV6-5	TGTGCCAGCAGTCCCCCTCAGGGGCTTGGCTACACCTTC	CASSPPQGLGYTF
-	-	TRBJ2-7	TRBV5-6	TGTGCCAGCAGCTTGGACCAGGGGAGCTCCTACGAGCAGTACTTC	CASSLDQGSSYEQYF
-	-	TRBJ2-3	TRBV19	TGTGCCAGTAGTAGTAGCGGATTTAGCACAGATACGCAGTATTTT	CASSSSGFSTDTQYF
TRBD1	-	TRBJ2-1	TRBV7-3	TGTGCCAGCAGCTTAAACGGACAGGGGGTAGGGGAGCAGTTCTTC	CASSLNGQGVGEQFF
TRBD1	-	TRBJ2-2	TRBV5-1	TGCGCCAGCAGCTTACCGGGACAGGGGGACAACACCGGGGAGCTGTTTTTT	CASSLPGQGDNTGELFF
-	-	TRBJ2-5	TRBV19	TGTGCCAGTAGTCCGCTGAAACCGCTAGGGGAAGAGACCCAGTACTTC	CASSPLKPLGEETQYF
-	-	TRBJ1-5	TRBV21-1	TGTGCCAGCAGCTCTCATATGACCGGGAGCAATCAGCCCCAGCATTTT	CASSSHMTGSNQPQHF
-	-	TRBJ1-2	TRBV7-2	TGTGCCAGCAGCTTAGAAACGGAGTATGGCTACACCTTC	CASSLETEYGYTF
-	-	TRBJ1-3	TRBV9	TGTGCCAGCAGCGTAGGGCGGGTCTCTGGAAACACCATATATTTT	CASSVGRVSGNTIYF
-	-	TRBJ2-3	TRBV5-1	TGCGCCAGCAGCTTGTGGGGGGGCACAGATACGCAGTATTTT	CASSLWGGTDTQYF
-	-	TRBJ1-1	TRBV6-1	TGTGCCAGCAGTCAAGACAGGAACGCTCTCATGAACACTGAAGCTTTCTTT	CASSQDRNALMNTEAFF
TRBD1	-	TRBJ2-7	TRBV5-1	TGCGCCAGCACCTCTACAGGGGGCGCCGGTCTAACTCCCGCAGACTTC	CASTSTGGAGLTPADF
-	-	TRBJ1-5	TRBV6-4	TGTGCCAGCAGTGAGACAGAAAATCAGCCCCAGCATTTT	CASSETENQPQHF
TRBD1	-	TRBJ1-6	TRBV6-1	TGTGCCAGTAACTACGGGACAGGGATTGATTCACCCCTCCACTTT	CASNYGTGIDSPLHF